This T cell receptor beta chain was sequenced during a study of blood T cell repertoires in COVID-19. Study overall: The origin of the acute and convalescent COVID-19 samples was the United States, Italy and Spain. PBMCs, B-cell-depleted T cells, or T cells provided the cDNA or gDNA that made up the material.

In the study's own analysis: Reference gene primer amplification gave nucleated cell count estimates. Libraries were prepared by immunoSEQ multiplex PCR; TCRdb keeps only in-frame clonotypes and omits some of them. V, J and clone size are those of that table, while D and trimming were read from the DNA. The sample contains fewer than 150,000 clones, about nine tenths of which appear only once. V lost 3 bases and J 8 bases, leaving 19 bases between the germline ends. The germline CDR1 and CDR2 sequences are MDHEN and SYDVKM. The CDR3 sequence is 15 residues long. The V and J genes are TRBV28 and TRBJ1-2; D not certain. This clonotype was sampled from a woman aged 45-65 years with acute or convalescent COVID-19. The specimen sequenced was peripheral blood. CDR3 residues: CASSFIKGGFGGYTF. The CDR3 DNA follows: TGTGCCAGCAGTTTCATCAAAGGAGGGTTTGGAGGCTACACCTTC.